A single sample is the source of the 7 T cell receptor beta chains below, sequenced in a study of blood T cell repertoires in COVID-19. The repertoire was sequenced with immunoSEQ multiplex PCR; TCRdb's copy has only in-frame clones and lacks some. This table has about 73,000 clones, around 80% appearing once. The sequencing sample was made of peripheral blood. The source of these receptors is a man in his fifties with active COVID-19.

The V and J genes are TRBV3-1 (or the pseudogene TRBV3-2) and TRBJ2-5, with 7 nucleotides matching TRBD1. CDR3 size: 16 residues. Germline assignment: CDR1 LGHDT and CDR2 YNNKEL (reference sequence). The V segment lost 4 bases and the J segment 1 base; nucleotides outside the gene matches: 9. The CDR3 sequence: CASSPRTGGGQETQYF. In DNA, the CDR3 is TGTGCCAGCAGCCCGCGGACAGGAGGAGGCCAAGAGACCCAGTACTTC.

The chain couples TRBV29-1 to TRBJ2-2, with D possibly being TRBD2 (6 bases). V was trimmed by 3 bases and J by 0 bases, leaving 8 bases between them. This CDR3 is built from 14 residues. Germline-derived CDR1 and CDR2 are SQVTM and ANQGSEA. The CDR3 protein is CSVESGANTGELFF. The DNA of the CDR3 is TGCAGCGTTGAGTCGGGGGCGAACACCGGGGAGCTGTTTTTT.

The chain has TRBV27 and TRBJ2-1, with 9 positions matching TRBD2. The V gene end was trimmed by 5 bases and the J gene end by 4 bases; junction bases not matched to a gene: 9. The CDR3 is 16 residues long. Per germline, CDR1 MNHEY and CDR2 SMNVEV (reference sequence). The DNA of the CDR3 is TGTGCCAGCAGTATGTTTAGCGGGAGTTCATACAATGAGCAGTTCTTC. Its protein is CASSMFSGSSYNEQFF.

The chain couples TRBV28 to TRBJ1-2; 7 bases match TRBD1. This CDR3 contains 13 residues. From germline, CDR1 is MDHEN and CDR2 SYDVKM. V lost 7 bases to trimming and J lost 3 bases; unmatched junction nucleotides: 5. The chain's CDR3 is CASTTGQYYGYTF. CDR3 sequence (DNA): TGTGCCAGCACCACGGGACAGTACTATGGCTACACCTTC.

The CDR3 region is CATGLPTSYEQYF. The CDR3 DNA follows: TGTGCCACCGGACTCCCAACTTCCTACGAGCAGTACTTC. The V call is TRBV7-9, the J call TRBJ2-7; D perhaps matches TRBD2 (5 bases). The length of the CDR3 is 13 residues. Deletions cut 10 bases from V and 1 base from J, with 14 bases between. The germline V gene encodes CDR1 SEHNR and CDR2 FQNEAQ (reference sequence).

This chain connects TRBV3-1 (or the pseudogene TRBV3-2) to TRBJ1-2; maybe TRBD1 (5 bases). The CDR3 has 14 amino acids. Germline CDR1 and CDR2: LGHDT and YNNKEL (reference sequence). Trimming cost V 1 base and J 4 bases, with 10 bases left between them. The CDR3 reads CASSQGGRTYGYTF. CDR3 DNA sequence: TGTGCCAGCAGCCAAGGGGGCAGGACCTATGGCTACACCTTC.

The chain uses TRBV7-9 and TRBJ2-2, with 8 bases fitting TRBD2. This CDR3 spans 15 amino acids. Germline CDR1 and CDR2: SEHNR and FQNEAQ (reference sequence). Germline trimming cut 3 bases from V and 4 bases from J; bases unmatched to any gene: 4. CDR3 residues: CASSLVAGGTGELFF. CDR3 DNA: TGTGCCAGCAGCTTGGTTGCGGGGGGCACCGGGGAGCTGTTTTTT.